This TCR beta chain was profiled in a study of blood T cell repertoires in COVID-19. Study-level information: Donors in the United States, Italy and Spain gave samples during acute or convalescent COVID-19.

V was clipped by 3 bases and J by 4 bases; unmatched bases: 8. The CDR3 is made up of 14 amino acids. CDR1 is GTSNPN and CDR2 is SVGIG in the germline V gene (reference sequence). How the authors handled the data: Quantification of nucleated cells was approximated via reference gene primer amplification. Here immunoSEQ multiplex PCR was the method, and the copy in TCRdb shows in-frame clones only, minus some. From that table come the V and J calls and clone size; the DNA was used to work out D and trimming. Seen here are under 150,000 clones, about 88% observed once, and the top ten hold under 9%. The receptor's source is a woman aged 65 to 85 who had recovered from COVID-19. The V call is TRBV30, the J call TRBJ2-7; 8 positions match TRBD1. Material: peripheral blood. CDR3 protein: CAWSSGGAWYEQYF. The DNA for the CDR3 is TGTGCCTGGAGCTCAGGGGGCGCGTGGTACGAGCAGTACTTC.